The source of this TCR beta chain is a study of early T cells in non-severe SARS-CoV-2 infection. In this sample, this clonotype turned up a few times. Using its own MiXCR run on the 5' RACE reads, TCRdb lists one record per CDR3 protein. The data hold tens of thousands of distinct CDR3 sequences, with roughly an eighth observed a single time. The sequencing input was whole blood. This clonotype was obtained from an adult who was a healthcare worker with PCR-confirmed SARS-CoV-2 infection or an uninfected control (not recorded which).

The CDR3 loop reads CSARQDRGGNEQFF. CDR3 bases: TGCAGTGCTAGACAGGACAGGGGCGGCAATGAGCAGTTCTTC. J is TRBJ2-1 and V is TRBV20-1; 9 positions match TRBD1. Per germline, CDR1 DFQATT and CDR2 SNEGSKA (reference sequence). After removal of 2 bases from V and 6 bases from J, the junction contained 5 bases not matched to a gene. This CDR3 is 14 amino acids long.